The clone carrying this T cell receptor (beta chain) has just one count. Original data processing: The assay estimated nucleated cells by amplifying reference gene primers. Repertoires were generated with immunoSEQ multiplex PCR, while TCRdb's copy carries only in-frame clones and drops some. V and J calls and clone size follow that table, whereas D and trimming were derived from the DNA. The sample contains around 260,000 clones, around nine tenths of which appear only once. V lost 0 bases, J lost 2 bases, and 3 bases lay in between. CDR1 is SGDLS, CDR2 YYNGEE, per germline. The CDR3 consists of 13 residues. This entry belongs to a study of blood T cell repertoires in COVID-19. About the study: COVID-19 samples from acute and convalescent phases originated in the United States, Italy and Spain. PBMCs, B-cell-depleted T cells, or T cells were the source of the cDNA or gDNA that made up the material.

The rearrangement links TRBV9 to TRBJ2-1; D not certain. Specimen: peripheral blood. The clonotype was recovered from a man aged 25 to 45 with acute or convalescent COVID-19. DNA for the CDR3: TGTGCCAGCAGCGTAGCTACCTACAATGAGCAGTTCTTC. Translation gives CASSVATYNEQFF.